This TCR beta chain was found in a study of T cell changes during pregnancy in multiple sclerosis. This CDR3 comprises 15 residues. The germline gives CDR1 SGHAT, CDR2 FQDESV (reference sequence). V was shortened by 1 base and J by 3 bases, with 12 bases between the two germline ends. Repertoires were generated with immunoSEQ multiplex PCR, while TCRdb's copy carries only in-frame clones and drops some. In the table there are roughly 50,000 clones, almost 95% of which are singletons. The chain has TRBV11-1 and TRBJ1-1, with unresolved D. Here the sequenced sample was CD4+ T cells from peripheral blood mononuclear cells, taken in the third trimester of pregnancy. The sequence came from a female donor with multiple sclerosis, enrolled in a pregnancy study. CDR3 in DNA: TGTGCCAGCAGCTTAGATCTCAGCGCTTACACTGAAGCTTTCTTT. The encoded protein is CASSLDLSAYTEAFF.